This T cell receptor beta chain appears in the sequencing data of a study of blood T cell repertoires in COVID-19. The overall study: Acute and convalescent COVID-19 specimens originated in the United States, Italy and Spain. The analysed material was cDNA or gDNA that came from T cells, B-cell-depleted T cells, or PBMCs.

CDR3 length equals 12 residues. The V end lost 6 bases, the J end lost 9 bases, and 15 bases lay between the germline ends. CDR1 ENHRY and CDR2 SYGVKD come from the germline V gene. This clone was recorded a few times. Per the study methods: Amplification of reference gene primers was used by the study to estimate nucleated cell counts. Profiling relied on immunoSEQ multiplex PCR, and the TCRdb table lists in-frame clones only, not all of them. That table supplies the V and J calls and clone size; D and trimming were determined from the DNA. The data show 150,000 to 200,000 clones, 65% to 80% seen once.

The V call is TRBV10-3, the J call TRBJ2-7; possibly TRBD1 for D (6 bases). What was sequenced was peripheral blood. The clonotype comes from a man aged 50 or older who had recovered from COVID-19. CDR3 in DNA: TGTGCCATCAGCTACGGGTCCAGGGGGCAGTACTTC. It translates to CAISYGSRGQYF.